A single sample is the source of the 5 T cell receptor beta chains below, sequenced in a study of blood T cell dynamics during melanoma immunotherapy. Assay used: immunoSEQ multiplex PCR; TCRdb lists only in-frame clones, some missing. The table shows about 9,700 clones, with about 87% occurring only once. The sample's time point: pre-treatment baseline. The sample in question was blood, obtained from a patient treated with checkpoint blockade. These receptors were taken from a human donor with melanoma.

The chain couples TRBV18 to TRBJ2-5, with D perhaps assigned TRBD1 or TRBD2 (7 bases each). The CDR3 is 16 amino acids. Per germline, CDR1 KGHSH and CDR2 LQKENI. The ends were cut back, 6 bases at V and 1 base at J, with 18 bases in the middle. In nucleotides, the CDR3 is TGTGCCAGCTCCCTCGCGGGGGACAGCCCCCAAGAGACCCAGTACTTC. It encodes CASSLAGDSPQETQYF.

This rearrangement joins TRBV15 to TRBJ2-4; 10 positions match TRBD1. Germline CDR1 is LNHNV and CDR2 is YYDKDF (reference sequence). The length of the CDR3 is 17 residues. V trimming: 0 bases; J trimming: 1 base; junction bases outside the gene matches: 3. The CDR3 DNA follows: TGTGCCACCAGCAGAGAGAGACAGGGGGCGGCCAAAAACATTCAGTACTTC. Residues: CATSRERQGAAKNIQYF.

The chain couples TRBV5-4 to TRBJ1-1; 7 bases match TRBD1. J lost 0 bases, V lost 4 bases, and 6 bases had no gene match. Germline-derived CDR1 and CDR2 are SGHNT and YYREEE (reference sequence). The CDR3 is made up of 15 amino acids. CDR3 coding DNA: TGTGCCAGCAGCGCCCTTACAGGGGTGAACACTGAAGCTTTCTTT. Amino acids: CASSALTGVNTEAFF.

This clone came up once. The CDR3 DNA reads as TGTGCCAGCAGCCCCCGACAGGGCACTGAAGCTTTCTTT. Translating it yields CASSPRQGTEAFF. The J gene is TRBJ1-1, the V gene TRBV7-2; 7 nucleotides match TRBD1. Germline trimming cut 5 bases from V and 4 bases from J; bases unmatched to any gene: 4. Germline CDR1 reads SGHTA; CDR2 reads FQGNSA. The CDR3 extends over 13 amino acids.

This clone was recorded once. A read error may produce the germline difference seen at one junction end. The chain couples TRBV7-7 to TRBJ2-5, with 7 bases lining up with TRBD1. CDR3 length: 15 amino acids. Per germline, CDR1 SSHAT and CDR2 FNYEAQ (reference sequence). The CDR3 DNA is TGTGCTAGCAGCTTAGGGGGACAGACTCAAGAGACCCAGTACTTC. It encodes CASSLGGQTQETQYF.